The 7 T cell receptor beta chains below all came from one sample that was sequenced in a study of T cell changes during pregnancy in multiple sclerosis. Method: immunoSEQ multiplex PCR; TCRdb's copy keeps in-frame clones and lacks some. The top ten hold approximately 6.8% of the sample, which has around 37,000 clones, about 88% seen once. The sample was CD8+ T cells from peripheral blood mononuclear cells, taken in the third trimester of pregnancy. The receptors stem from a female donor with multiple sclerosis, enrolled in a pregnancy study.

CDR3 DNA sequence: TGTGCCAGCAGCTTTGATGGGGCAACAGAGAATGAAAAACTGTTTTTT. Translation gives CASSFDGATENEKLFF. The chain employs TRBV5-6 and TRBJ1-4; D might be TRBD1 (5 bases). Germline V gene sequence: CDR1 SGHDT, CDR2 YYEEEE. With 2 bases removed from V and 5 bases from J, the gap between germline ends came to 16 bases. CDR3 length equals 16 residues.

The chain joins TRBV28 to TRBJ1-1, with 7 bases identical to TRBD1. The CDR3 runs to 14 residues. Germline CDR1 MDHEN, CDR2 SYDVKM. J was trimmed by 4 bases and V by 3 bases; bases with no gene match: 5. CDR3 coding DNA: TGTGCCAGCAGTTTGGGGAACAGGGGCACTGAAGCTTTCTTT. Translation gives CASSLGNRGTEAFF.

The rearrangement joins TRBV27 to TRBJ2-3; a possible D gene is TRBD2 (5 bases). This CDR3 has 14 amino acids. Trimming cost V 5 bases and J 6 bases, with 15 bases left between them. Germline assignment: CDR1 MNHEY and CDR2 SMNVEV (reference sequence). The CDR3 DNA follows: TGTGCCAGCAGTCCACTCAGCGGTCCCGATACGCAGTATTTT. Translated: CASSPLSGPDTQYF.

V gene TRBV28 combines with J gene TRBJ1-2; D perhaps matches TRBD1 (6 bases). The CDR3 spans 18 residues. Germline assignment: CDR1 MDHEN and CDR2 SYDVKM. Trimming left V 4 bases short and J 4 bases short, with 25 bases between. The CDR3 region has the DNA TGTGCCAGCAGTTACTTCCGACCCCACAGGGAAGGTTTCTATGGCTACACCTTC. It specifies CASSYFRPHREGFYGYTF.

The CDR3 region is CASSWGTGGMSTEAFF. The CDR3, as DNA: TGTGCCAGCAGCTGGGGGACAGGGGGCATGAGCACTGAAGCTTTCTTT. V and J are TRBV5-6 and TRBJ1-1; 12 nucleotides align to TRBD1. Germline V gene data show CDR1 as SGHDT and CDR2 as YYEEEE. The CDR3 extends over 16 amino acids. Germline trimming cut 3 bases from V and 4 bases from J; bases unmatched to any gene: 7.

The chain recombines TRBV15 with TRBJ2-3; D may be TRBD2 (6 bases). Per germline, CDR1 LNHNV and CDR2 YYDKDF (reference sequence). The CDR3 spans 18 residues. Trimming took 0 bases from V and 2 from J, leaving 18 bases between them. CDR3 DNA sequence: TGTGCCACCAGCAGAGATAGGGGACTCACCTACTTCACAGATACGCAGTATTTT. Its translation: CATSRDRGLTYFTDTQYF.

This chain connects TRBV19 to TRBJ2-7, with D tentatively TRBD2 (5 bases). The ends were cut back, 10 bases at V and 2 bases at J, with 15 bases in the middle. The CDR3 has 13 amino acids. Looked up from germline, CDR1 is LNHDA and CDR2 is SQIVND (reference sequence). The CDR3 spells CATTGFYPYEQYF. CDR3 bases: TGTGCCACCACGGGGTTCTACCCCTACGAGCAGTACTTC.